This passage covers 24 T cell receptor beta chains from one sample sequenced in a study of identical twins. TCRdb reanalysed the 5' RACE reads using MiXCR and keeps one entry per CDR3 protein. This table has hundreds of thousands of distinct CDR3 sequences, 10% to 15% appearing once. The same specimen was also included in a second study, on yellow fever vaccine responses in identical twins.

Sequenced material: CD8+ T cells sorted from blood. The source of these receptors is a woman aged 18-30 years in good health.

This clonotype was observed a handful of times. The CDR3 is CSAERGGEQYV. The CDR3 bases are TGCAGCGCCGAACGAGGGGGCGAGCAGTACGTC. This sequence joins TRBV29-1 and TRBJ2-7, with D perhaps matching TRBD1 (6 bases). From germline, CDR1 is SQVTM and CDR2 ANQGSEA. Trimming removed 7 bases from V and 6 bases from J, with 13 bases in between. The CDR3 runs 11 residues.

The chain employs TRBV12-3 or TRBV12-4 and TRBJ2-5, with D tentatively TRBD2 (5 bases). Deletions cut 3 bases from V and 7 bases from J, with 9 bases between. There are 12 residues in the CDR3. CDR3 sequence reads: CASSLGGRTQYF. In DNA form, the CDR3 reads TGTGCCAGCAGTTTGGGTGGGAGGACCCAGTACTTC.

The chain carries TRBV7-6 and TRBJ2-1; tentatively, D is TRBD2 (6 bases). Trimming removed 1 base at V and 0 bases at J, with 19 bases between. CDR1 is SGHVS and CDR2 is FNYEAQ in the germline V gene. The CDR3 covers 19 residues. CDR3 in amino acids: CASSLELGGYPVSYNEQFF. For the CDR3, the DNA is TGTGCCAGCAGCTTAGAATTGGGGGGATACCCAGTCTCCTACAATGAGCAGTTCTTC.

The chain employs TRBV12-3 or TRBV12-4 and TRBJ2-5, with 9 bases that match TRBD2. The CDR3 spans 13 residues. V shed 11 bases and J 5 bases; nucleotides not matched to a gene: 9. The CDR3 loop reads CAAFGAGGETQYF. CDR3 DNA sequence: TGTGCCGCCTTCGGAGCGGGAGGTGAGACCCAGTACTTC.

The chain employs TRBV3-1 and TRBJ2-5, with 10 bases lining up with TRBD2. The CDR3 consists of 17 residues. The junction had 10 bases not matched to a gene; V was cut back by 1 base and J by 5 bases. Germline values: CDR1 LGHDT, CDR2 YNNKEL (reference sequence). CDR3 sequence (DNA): TGTGCCAGCAGCCAAGGCGGGGTGCTAGCGGGAGACGAGACCCAGTACTTC. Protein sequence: CASSQGGVLAGDETQYF.

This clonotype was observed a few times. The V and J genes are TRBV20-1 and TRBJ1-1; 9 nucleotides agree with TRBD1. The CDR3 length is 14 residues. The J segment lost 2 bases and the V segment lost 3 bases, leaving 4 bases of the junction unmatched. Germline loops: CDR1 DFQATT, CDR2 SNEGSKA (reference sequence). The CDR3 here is CSASPGQGNTEAFF. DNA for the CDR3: TGCAGTGCTAGCCCGGGACAGGGAAACACTGAAGCTTTCTTT.

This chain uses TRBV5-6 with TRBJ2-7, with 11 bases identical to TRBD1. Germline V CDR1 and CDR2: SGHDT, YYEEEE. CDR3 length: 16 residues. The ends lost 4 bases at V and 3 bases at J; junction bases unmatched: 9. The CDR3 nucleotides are TGTGCCAGCAGCGCCCGGCCGGGACAGGGGGGCTACGAGCAGTACTTC. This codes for CASSARPGQGGYEQYF.

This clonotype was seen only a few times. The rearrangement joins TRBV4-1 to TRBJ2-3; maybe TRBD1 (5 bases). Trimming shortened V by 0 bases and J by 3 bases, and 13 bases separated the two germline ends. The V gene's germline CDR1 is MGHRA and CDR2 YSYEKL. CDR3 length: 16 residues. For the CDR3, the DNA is TGCGCCAGCAGCCAAGATAACGTAGGGGTGACAGATACGCAGTATTTT. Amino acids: CASSQDNVGVTDTQYF.

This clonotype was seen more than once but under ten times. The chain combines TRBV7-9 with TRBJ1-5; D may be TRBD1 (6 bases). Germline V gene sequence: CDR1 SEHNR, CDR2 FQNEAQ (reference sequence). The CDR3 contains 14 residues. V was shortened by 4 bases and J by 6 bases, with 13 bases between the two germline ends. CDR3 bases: TGTGCCAGCAGCTCCGAACAGGGAGGTCAGCCCCAGCATTTT. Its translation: CASSSEQGGQPQHF.

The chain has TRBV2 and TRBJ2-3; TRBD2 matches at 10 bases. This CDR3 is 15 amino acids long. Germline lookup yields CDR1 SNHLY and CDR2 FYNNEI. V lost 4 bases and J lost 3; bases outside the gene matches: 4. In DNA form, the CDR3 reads TGTGCCAGCAGTGGCGAGACTAGCGGGACAGATACGCAGTATTTT. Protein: CASSGETSGTDTQYF.

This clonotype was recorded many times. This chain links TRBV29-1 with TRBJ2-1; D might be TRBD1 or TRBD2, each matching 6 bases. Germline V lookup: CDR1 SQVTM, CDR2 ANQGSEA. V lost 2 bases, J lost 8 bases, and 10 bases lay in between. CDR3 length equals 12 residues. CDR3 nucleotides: TGCAGCGTTGAATTGAGGGGGGATGAGCAGTTCTTC. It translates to CSVELRGDEQFF.

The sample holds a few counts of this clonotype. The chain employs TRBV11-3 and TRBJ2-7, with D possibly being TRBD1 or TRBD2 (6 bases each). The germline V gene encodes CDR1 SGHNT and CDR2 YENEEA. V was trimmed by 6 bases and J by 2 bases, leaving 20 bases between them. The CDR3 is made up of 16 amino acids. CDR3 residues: CASSLIVGGAPYEQYV. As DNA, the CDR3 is TGTGCCAGCAGTTTAATCGTCGGGGGCGCCCCCTACGAGCAGTACGTC.

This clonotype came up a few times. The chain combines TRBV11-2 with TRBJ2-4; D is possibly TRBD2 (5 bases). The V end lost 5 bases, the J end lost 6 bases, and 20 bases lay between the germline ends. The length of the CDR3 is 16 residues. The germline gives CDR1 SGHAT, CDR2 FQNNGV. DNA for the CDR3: TGTGCCAGCAGCAGAACAGCCGCCTCCCGGGGAAACATTCAGTACTTC. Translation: CASSRTAASRGNIQYF.

The DNA for the CDR3 is TGTGCCAGCAGCCAAGCCGGACAAAGCGGGGACGAGCAGTACTTC. Translating it yields CASSQAGQSGDEQYF. V is TRBV4-2 and J is TRBJ2-7, with 7 bases matching TRBD2. Per the germline V gene, CDR1 is LGHNA and CDR2 is YNFKEQ. The V gene end was trimmed by 1 base and the J gene end by 5 bases; junction bases not matched to a gene: 8. The CDR3 contains 15 residues.

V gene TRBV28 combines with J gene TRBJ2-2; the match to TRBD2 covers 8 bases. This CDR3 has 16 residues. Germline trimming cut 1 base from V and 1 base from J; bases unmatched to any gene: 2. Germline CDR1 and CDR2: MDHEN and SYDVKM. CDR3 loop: CASSLLSGRNTGELFF. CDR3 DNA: TGTGCCAGCAGTTTATTAAGCGGGAGGAACACCGGGGAGCTGTTTTTT. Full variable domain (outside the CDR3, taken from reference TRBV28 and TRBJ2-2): DVKVTQSSRYLVKRTGEKVFLECVQDMDHENMFWYRQDPGLGLRLIYFSYDVKMKEKGDIPEGYSVSREKKERFSLILESASTNQTSMYLCASSLLSGRNTGELFFGEGSRLTVL.

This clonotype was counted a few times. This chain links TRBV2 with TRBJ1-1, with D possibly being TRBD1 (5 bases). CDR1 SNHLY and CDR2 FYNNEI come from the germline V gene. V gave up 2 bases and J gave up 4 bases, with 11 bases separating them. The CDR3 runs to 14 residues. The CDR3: CASSEPGAGTEAFF. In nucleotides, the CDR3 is TGTGCCAGCAGTGAACCCGGGGCGGGCACTGAAGCTTTCTTT.

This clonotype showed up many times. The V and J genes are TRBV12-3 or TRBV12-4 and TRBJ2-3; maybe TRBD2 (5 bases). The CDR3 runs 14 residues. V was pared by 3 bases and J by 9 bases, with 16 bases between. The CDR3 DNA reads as TGTGCCAGCAGTTTCGGTGGGGTGGGAGACACGCAGTATTTT. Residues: CASSFGGVGDTQYF.

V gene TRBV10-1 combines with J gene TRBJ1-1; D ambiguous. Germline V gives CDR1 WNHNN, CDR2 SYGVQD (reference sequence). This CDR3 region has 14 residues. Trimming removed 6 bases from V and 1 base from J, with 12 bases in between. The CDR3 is CASSLLRTNTEAFF. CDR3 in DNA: TGCGCCAGCAGCCTACTGCGAACGAACACTGAAGCTTTCTTT.

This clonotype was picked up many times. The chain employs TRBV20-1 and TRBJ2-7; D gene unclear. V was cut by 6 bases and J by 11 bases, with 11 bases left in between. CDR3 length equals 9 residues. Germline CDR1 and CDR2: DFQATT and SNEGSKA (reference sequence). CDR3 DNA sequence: TGCAGTGCCTCACGCCGGGAGTACGTC. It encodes CSASRREYV.

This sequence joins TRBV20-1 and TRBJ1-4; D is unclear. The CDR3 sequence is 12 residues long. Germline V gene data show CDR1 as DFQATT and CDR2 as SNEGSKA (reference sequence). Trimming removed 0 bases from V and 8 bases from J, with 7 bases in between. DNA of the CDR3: TGCAGTGCTAGAGAACGGAGCGAAAAACTGTTTTTT. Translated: CSARERSEKLFF.

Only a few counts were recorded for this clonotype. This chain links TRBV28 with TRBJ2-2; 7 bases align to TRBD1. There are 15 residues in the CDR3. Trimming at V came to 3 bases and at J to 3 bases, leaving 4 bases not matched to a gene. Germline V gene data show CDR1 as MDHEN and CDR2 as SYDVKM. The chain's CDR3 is CASSFGDRDTGELFF. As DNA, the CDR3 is TGTGCCAGCAGTTTCGGAGACAGGGACACCGGGGAGCTGTTTTTT.

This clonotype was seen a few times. CDR3 residues: CASSQRDREYLNIQYF. CDR3 nucleotide sequence: TGTGCCAGCAGCCAACGGGACAGGGAATACCTAAACATTCAGTACTTC. V is TRBV14 and J is TRBJ2-4, with TRBD1 matching 9 bases. CDR1 is SGHDN and CDR2 is FVKESK in the germline V gene. The CDR3 extends over 16 amino acids. Germline trimming cut 2 bases from V and 6 bases from J; bases unmatched to any gene: 8.

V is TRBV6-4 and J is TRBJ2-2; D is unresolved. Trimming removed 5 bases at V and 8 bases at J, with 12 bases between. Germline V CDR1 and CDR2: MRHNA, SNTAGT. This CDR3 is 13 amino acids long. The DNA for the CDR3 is TGTGCCAGCAGTCCCGGGCCGAGGGGGGAGCTGTTTTTT. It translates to CASSPGPRGELFF.

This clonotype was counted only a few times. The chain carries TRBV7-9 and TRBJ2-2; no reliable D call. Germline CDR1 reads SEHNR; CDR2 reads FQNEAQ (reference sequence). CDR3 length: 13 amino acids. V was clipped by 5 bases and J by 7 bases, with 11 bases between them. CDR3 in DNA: TGTGCCAGCAGCCCCCAAGGGCACGGGGAGCTGTTTTTT. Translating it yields CASSPQGHGELFF. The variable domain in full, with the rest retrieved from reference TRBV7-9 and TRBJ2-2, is DTGVSQNPRHKITKRGQNVTFRCDPISEHNRLYWYRQTLGQGPEFLTYFQNEAQLEKSRLLSDRFSAERPKGSFSTLEIQRTEQGDSAMYLCASSPQGHGELFFGEGSRLTVL.